A single sample gave rise to the 7 T cell receptor beta chains below, sequenced in a study of identical twins. TCRdb ran MiXCR on the 5' RACE reads and lists one entry per CDR3 protein. This table holds 350,000 to 600,000 distinct CDR3 sequences, 12% to 15% found once. These same data were also listed under a study on yellow fever vaccine responses in identical twins.

Specimen: CD4+ T cells sorted from blood. The receptors shown here come from a woman younger than 30 in good health.

This clonotype was detected only a few times. The chain recombines TRBV11-2 with TRBJ2-7; 7 nucleotides align to TRBD2. The CDR3 covers 13 residues. The germline V gene encodes CDR1 SGHAT and CDR2 FQNNGV. Losses at the gene ends were 3 bases for V and 6 bases for J; bases not matched to a gene: 5. DNA of the CDR3: TGTGCCAGCAGCTTCGAGCGGGAAGGCGAGCAGTACTTC. Translating gives CASSFEREGEQYF.

This clonotype showed up just a few times. J is TRBJ2-5 and V is TRBV11-2; D may correspond to TRBD1 or TRBD2 (5 bases each). The V gene's germline CDR1 is SGHAT and CDR2 FQNNGV. V was shortened by 0 bases and J by 5 bases, with 13 bases between the two germline ends. The CDR3 consists of 15 residues. CDR3 bases: TGTGCCAGCAGCTTAGATCTCGGGACCGTGGAGACCCAGTACTTC. Residues: CASSLDLGTVETQYF.

The sample holds a few counts of this clonotype. The chain uses TRBV5-1 and TRBJ2-1; D remains unclear. The CDR3 totals 14 residues. Germline V CDR1 and CDR2: SGHRS, YFSETQ. V lost 0 bases, J lost 3 bases, and 7 bases lay in between. The CDR3 reads CASSLGLHYNEQFF. As DNA, the CDR3 is TGCGCCAGCAGCTTGGGACTCCACTACAATGAGCAGTTCTTC.

The chain couples TRBV19 to TRBJ1-1; TRBD1 aligns across 11 bases. The CDR3 extends over 16 amino acids. Germline loops: CDR1 LNHDA, CDR2 SQIVND (reference sequence). Unmatched junction bases numbered 8, after V lost 4 bases and J lost 4 bases. The CDR3 here is CASSTTGQGAPTEAFF. For the CDR3, the DNA is TGTGCCAGTAGTACTACAGGACAGGGGGCGCCCACTGAAGCTTTCTTT.

The genes are TRBV20-1 and TRBJ2-3; D remains ambiguous. Germline CDR1 reads DFQATT; CDR2 reads SNEGSKA (reference sequence). Trimming left V 4 bases short and J 2 bases short, with 13 bases between. There are 14 residues in the CDR3. The CDR3 DNA follows: TGCAGTGCTACACTAATAGGTTCCACAGATACGCAGTATTTT. Its protein product is CSATLIGSTDTQYF.

The rearrangement links TRBV2 to TRBJ1-6; D perhaps matches TRBD1 (5 bases). Germline loops: CDR1 SNHLY, CDR2 FYNNEI. Trimming took 6 bases from V and 7 from J, leaving 7 bases between them. The CDR3 extends over 12 amino acids. The CDR3 is CASRGDNSPLHF. The CDR3, as DNA: TGTGCCAGCAGGGGGGACAATTCACCCCTCCACTTT.

This clonotype was counted a few times. The chain employs TRBV12-3 or TRBV12-4 and TRBJ1-2; D possibly corresponds to TRBD1 (6 bases). This CDR3 is built from 16 residues. Trimming removed 5 bases from V and 0 bases from J, with 16 bases in between. CDR3 amino acids: CASSLRQVPANYGYTF. CDR3 DNA sequence: TGTGCCAGCAGTCTCAGACAGGTCCCGGCTAACTATGGCTACACCTTC.